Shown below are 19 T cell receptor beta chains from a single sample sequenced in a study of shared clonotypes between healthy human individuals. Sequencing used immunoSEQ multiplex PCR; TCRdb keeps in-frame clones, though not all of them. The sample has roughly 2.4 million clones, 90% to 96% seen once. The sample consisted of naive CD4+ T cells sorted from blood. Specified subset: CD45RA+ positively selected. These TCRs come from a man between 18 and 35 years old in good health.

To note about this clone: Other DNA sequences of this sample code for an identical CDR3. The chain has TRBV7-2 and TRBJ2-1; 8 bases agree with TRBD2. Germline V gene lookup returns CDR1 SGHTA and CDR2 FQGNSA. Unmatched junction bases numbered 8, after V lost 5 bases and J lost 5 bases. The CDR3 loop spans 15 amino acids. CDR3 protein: CASSLRGGRNNEQFF. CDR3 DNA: TGTGCCAGCAGCCTCCGGGGGGGCCGCAACAATGAGCAGTTCTTC. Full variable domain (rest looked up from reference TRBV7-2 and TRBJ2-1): GAGVSQSPSNKVTEKGKDVELRCDPISGHTALYWYRQSLGQGLEFLIYFQGNSAPDKSGLPSDRFSAERTGGSVSTLTIQRTQQEDSAVYLCASSLRGGRNNEQFFGPGTRLTVL.

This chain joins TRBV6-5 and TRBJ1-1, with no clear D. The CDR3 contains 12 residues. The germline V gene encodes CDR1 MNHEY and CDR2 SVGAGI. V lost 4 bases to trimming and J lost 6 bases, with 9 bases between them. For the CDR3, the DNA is TGTGCCAGCAGTTCACCGGGCCCTGAAGCTTTCTTT. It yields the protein CASSSPGPEAFF.

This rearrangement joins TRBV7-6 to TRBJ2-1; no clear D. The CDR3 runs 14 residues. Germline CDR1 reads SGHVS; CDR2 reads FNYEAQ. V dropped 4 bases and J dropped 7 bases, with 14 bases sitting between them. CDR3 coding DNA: TGTGCCAGCAGCTCCCATGACTTGAATAATGAGCAGTTCTTC. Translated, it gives CASSSHDLNNEQFF.

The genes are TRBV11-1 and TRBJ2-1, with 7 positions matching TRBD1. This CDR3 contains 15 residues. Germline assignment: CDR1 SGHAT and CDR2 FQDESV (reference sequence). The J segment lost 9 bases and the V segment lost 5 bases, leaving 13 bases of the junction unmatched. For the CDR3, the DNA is TGTGCCAGCAGCCTCGGTCGACAGGGATGGAGTGAGCAGTTCTTC. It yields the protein CASSLGRQGWSEQFF.

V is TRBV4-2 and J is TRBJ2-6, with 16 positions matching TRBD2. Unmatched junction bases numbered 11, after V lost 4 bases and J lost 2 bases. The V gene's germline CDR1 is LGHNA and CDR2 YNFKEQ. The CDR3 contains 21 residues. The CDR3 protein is CASSPHKPGLAGGAGANVLTF. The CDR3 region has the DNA TGTGCCAGCAGCCCGCACAAACCGGGACTAGCGGGAGGGGCTGGGGCCAACGTCCTGACTTTC.

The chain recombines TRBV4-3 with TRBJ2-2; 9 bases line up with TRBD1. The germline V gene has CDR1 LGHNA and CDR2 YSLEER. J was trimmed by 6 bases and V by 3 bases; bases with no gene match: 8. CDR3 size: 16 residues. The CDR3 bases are TGCGCCAGCAGCCAGAGAGCAACAGGGGGCCCCGGGGAGCTGTTTTTT. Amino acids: CASSQRATGGPGELFF.

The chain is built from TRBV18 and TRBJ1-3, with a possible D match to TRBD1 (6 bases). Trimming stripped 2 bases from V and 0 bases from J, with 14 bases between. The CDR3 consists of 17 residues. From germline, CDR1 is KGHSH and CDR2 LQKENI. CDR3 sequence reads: CASSPFSRGNSGNTIYF. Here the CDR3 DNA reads TGTGCCAGCTCACCATTCTCCAGGGGAAACTCTGGAAACACCATATATTTT. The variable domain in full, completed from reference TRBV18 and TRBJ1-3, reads NAGVMQNPRHLVRRRGQEARLRCSPMKGHSHVYWYRQLPEEGLKFMVYLQKENIIDESGMPKERFSAEFPKEGPSILRIQQVVRGDSAAYFCASSPFSRGNSGNTIYFGEGSWLTVV.

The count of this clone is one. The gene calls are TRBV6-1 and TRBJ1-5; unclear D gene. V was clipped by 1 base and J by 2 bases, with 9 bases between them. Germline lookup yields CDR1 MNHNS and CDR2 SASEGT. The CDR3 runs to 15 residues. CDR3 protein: CASSEGQSGNQPQHF. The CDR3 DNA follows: TGTGCCAGCAGTGAAGGGCAGTCCGGCAATCAGCCCCAGCATTTT.

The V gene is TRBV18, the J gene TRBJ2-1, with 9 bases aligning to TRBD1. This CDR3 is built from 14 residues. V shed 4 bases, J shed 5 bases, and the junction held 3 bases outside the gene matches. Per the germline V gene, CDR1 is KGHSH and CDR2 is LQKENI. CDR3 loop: CASSRDRVDNEQFF. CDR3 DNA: TGTGCCAGCTCACGGGACAGGGTGGACAATGAGCAGTTCTTC.

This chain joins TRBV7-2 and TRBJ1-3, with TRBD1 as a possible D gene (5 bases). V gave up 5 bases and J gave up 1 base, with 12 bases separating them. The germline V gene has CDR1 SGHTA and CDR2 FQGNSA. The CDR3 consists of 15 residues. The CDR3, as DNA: TGTGCCAGCAGCCTTACATCAGGGTCTGGAAACACCATATATTTT. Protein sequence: CASSLTSGSGNTIYF.

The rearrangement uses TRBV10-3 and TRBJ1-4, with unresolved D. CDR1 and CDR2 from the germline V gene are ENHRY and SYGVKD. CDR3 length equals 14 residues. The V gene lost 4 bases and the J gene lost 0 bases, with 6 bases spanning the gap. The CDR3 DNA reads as TGTGCCATCAGTGTGGGAGCAACTAATGAAAAACTGTTTTTT. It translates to CAISVGATNEKLFF.

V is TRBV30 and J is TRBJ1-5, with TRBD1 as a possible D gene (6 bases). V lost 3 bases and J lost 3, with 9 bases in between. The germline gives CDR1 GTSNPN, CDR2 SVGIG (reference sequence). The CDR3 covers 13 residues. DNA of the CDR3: TGTGCCTGGAGCAACAGGGACAATCAGCCCCAGCATTTT. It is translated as CAWSNRDNQPQHF.

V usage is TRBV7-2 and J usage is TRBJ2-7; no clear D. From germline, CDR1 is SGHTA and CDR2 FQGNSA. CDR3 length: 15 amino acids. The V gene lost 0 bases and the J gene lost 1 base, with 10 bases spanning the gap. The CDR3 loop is CASSLAPDGSYEQYF. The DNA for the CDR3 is TGTGCCAGCAGCTTAGCCCCGGACGGGTCCTACGAGCAGTACTTC.

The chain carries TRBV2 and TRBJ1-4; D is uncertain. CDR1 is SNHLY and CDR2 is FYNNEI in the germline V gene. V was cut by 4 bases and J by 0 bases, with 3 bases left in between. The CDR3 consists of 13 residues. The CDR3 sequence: CASSGSTNEKLFF. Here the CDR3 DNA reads TGTGCCAGCAGTGGGTCAACTAATGAAAAACTGTTTTTT.

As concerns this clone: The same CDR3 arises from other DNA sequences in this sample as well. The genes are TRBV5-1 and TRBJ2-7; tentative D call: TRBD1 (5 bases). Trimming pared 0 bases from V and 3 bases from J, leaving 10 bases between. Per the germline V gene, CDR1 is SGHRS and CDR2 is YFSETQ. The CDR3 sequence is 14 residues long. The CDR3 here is CASSLEGSNYEQYF. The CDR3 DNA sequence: TGCGCCAGCAGCTTGGAGGGGTCAAACTACGAGCAGTACTTC. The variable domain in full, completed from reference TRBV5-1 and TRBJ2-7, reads KAGVTQTPRYLIKTRGQQVTLSCSPISGHRSVSWYQQTPGQGLQFLFEYFSETQRNKGNFPGRFSGRQFSNSRSEMNVSTLELGDSALYLCASSLEGSNYEQYFGPGTRLTVT.

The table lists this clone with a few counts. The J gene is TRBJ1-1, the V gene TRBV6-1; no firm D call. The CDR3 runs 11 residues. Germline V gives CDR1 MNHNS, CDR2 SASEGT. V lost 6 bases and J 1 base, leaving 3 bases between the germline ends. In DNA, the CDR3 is TGTGCCAGCAGCCCGAACACTGAAGCTTTCTTT. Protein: CASSPNTEAFF.

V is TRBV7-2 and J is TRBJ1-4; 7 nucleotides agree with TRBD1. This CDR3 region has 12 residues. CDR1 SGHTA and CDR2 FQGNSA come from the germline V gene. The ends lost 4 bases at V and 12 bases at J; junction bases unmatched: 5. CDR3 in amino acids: CASSSGTAELFF. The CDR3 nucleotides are TGTGCCAGCAGCTCCGGGACAGCTGAACTGTTTTTT.

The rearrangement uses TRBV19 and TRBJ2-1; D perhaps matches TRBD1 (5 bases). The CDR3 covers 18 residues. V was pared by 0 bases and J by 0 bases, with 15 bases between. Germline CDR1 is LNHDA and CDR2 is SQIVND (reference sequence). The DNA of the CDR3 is TGTGCCAGTAGTATAGAGGGCAGGGCGCGAGTCTCCTACAATGAGCAGTTCTTC. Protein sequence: CASSIEGRARVSYNEQFF.

In DNA, the CDR3 is TGTGCCAGCAGCGCTACAGGGCCAGATACGCAGTATTTT. It yields the protein CASSATGPDTQYF. This chain connects TRBV9 to TRBJ2-3; D perhaps matches TRBD1 (6 bases). From germline, CDR1 is SGDLS and CDR2 YYNGEE. The CDR3 consists of 13 residues. V was trimmed by 3 bases and J by 4 bases, leaving 9 bases between them.